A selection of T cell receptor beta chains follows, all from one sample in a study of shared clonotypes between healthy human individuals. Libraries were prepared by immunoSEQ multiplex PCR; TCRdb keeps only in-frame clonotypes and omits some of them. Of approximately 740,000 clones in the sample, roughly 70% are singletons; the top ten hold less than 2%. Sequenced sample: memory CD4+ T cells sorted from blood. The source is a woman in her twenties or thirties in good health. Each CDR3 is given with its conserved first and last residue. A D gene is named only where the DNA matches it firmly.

CDR3 protein: CASSQGGNRETQYF
CDR3 DNA: TGCGCCAGCAGCCAAGGGGGAAACAGGGAGACCCAGTACTTC
D gene: .
V gene: TRBV4-1
J gene: TRBJ2-5

CDR3 protein: CASSFPRLNTEAFF
CDR3 DNA: TGTGCCAGCAGCTTTCCCCGTTTGAACACTGAAGCTTTCTTT
D gene: .
V gene: TRBV7-9
J gene: TRBJ1-1

CDR3 protein: CASRTLRGGGATDTQYF
CDR3 DNA: TGTGCCAGTCGGACCCTTAGAGGGGGAGGGGCCACAGATACGCAGTATTTT
D gene: .
V gene: TRBV19
J gene: TRBJ2-3

CDR3 protein: CAWSGIARGNTIYF
CDR3 DNA: TGTGCCTGGAGTGGTATAGCCCGGGGAAACACCATATATTTT
D gene: .
V gene: TRBV30
J gene: TRBJ1-3

CDR3 protein: CASRRGQGYGEAFF
CDR3 DNA: TGTGCCAGCAGACGGGGACAGGGTTACGGTGAAGCTTTCTTT
D gene: TRBD1
V gene: TRBV6-5
J gene: TRBJ1-1

CDR3 protein: CASSLVTVAGFGETQYF
CDR3 DNA: TGTGCCAGCAGCTTAGTTACAGTAGCGGGATTTGGAGAGACCCAGTACTTC
D gene: TRBD2
V gene: TRBV7-8
J gene: TRBJ2-5

CDR3 protein: CASSPPTDSNQPQHF
CDR3 DNA: TGTGCCAGCAGTCCTCCCACGGATAGCAATCAGCCCCAGCATTTT
D gene: .
V gene: TRBV6-1
J gene: TRBJ1-5

CDR3 protein: CASSQARGKQFF
CDR3 DNA: TGCGCCAGCAGCCAAGCCAGGGGTAAGCAGTTCTTC
D gene: .
V gene: TRBV4-1
J gene: TRBJ2-1

CDR3 protein: CASSLMSENSAFF
CDR3 DNA: TGTGCCAGCAGCTTGATGTCCGAAAACTCAGCTTTCTTT
D gene: .
V gene: TRBV7-9
J gene: TRBJ1-1

CDR3 protein: CASSPGTIYEQYF
CDR3 DNA: TGTGCCAGCAGCCCCGGGACTATCTACGAGCAGTACTTC
D gene: TRBD2
V gene: TRBV28
J gene: TRBJ2-7

CDR3 protein: CASSDPTGTDTQYF
CDR3 DNA: TGTGCCAGCAGTGACCCGACAGGCACAGATACGCAGTATTTT
D gene: .
V gene: TRBV25-1
J gene: TRBJ2-3